These T cell receptor beta chains were read from a single sample in a study of T-cell reconstitution after alpha-beta-depleted transplantation in children. TCRdb reprocessed the PCR reads with MiXCR, giving one entry per CDR3 protein. The sample yields nearly 200,000 distinct CDR3 sequences, 6.3% seen once. The sample here was PBMCs, taken before TCRalphabeta/CD19-depleted stem cell transplant. These receptors all stem from a girl under three years old with combined immunodeficiency, due to receive a stem cell transplant. Both conserved end residues are part of each CDR3. Each record gives: CDR3 DNA, CDR3 protein, J gene, clone size, V gene, D gene. A D gene is named only where the DNA matches it firmly. For some rows the clone size is stated as once, few or many, or as a class when expanded; others skip it.

CDR3 DNA: TGTGCCAGCAGCCCTTCGGGACGGTCCTACGAGCAGTACTTC; CDR3 protein: CASSPSGRSYEQYF; J gene: TRBJ2-7; clone size: few; V gene: TRBV5-6; D gene: NA
CDR3 DNA: TGTGCCAGCAGCCAGTTGCATTCACCCCTCCACTTT; CDR3 protein: CASSQLHSPLHF; J gene: TRBJ1-6; clone size: many; V gene: TRBV6-5; D gene: NA
CDR3 DNA: TGCAGTGCTAGAGAGCTAGCGGGTTCTAATGAGCAGTTCTTC; CDR3 protein: CSARELAGSNEQFF; J gene: TRBJ2-1; clone size: many; V gene: TRBV20-1; D gene: TRBD2
CDR3 DNA: TGTGCCAGCAGCCTATGGACAGCCACAGATACGCAGTATTTT; CDR3 protein: CASSLWTATDTQYF; J gene: TRBJ2-3; clone size: many; V gene: TRBV7-9; D gene: NA
CDR3 DNA: TGTGCCTGGAGTGCCCACTTCAACACTGAAGCTTTCTTT; CDR3 protein: CAWSAHFNTEAFF; J gene: TRBJ1-1; clone size: NA; V gene: TRBV30; D gene: NA
CDR3 DNA: TGTGCCAGCAGCTTTGAAGGGGGCTACGAGCAGTACTTC; CDR3 protein: CASSFEGGYEQYF; J gene: TRBJ2-7; clone size: many; V gene: TRBV7-8; D gene: NA
CDR3 DNA: TGTGCCAGCAGCTGGGGGGGAGGCCGGGAGACCCAGTACTTC; CDR3 protein: CASSWGGGRETQYF; J gene: TRBJ2-5; clone size: many; V gene: TRBV9; D gene: TRBD2
CDR3 DNA: TGTGCCATCAGTGAGTCGGGGGATCCTAGGGACGAGCAGTACTTC; CDR3 protein: CAISESGDPRDEQYF; J gene: TRBJ2-7; clone size: many; V gene: TRBV10-3; D gene: NA
CDR3 DNA: TGTGCCAGCGGTCAGAGCGGGAGAGGTTACAATGAGCAGTTCTTC; CDR3 protein: CASGQSGRGYNEQFF; J gene: TRBJ2-1; clone size: many; V gene: TRBV6-1; D gene: TRBD2
CDR3 DNA: TGTGCCAGCAGCCAAGAGGTCTCACCGAGCTCCTACAATGAGCAGTTCTTC; CDR3 protein: CASSQEVSPSSYNEQFF; J gene: TRBJ2-1; clone size: NA; V gene: TRBV3-1; D gene: NA
CDR3 DNA: TGTGCCAGCAGCTCAGTAGCGGGAAGTGAGCAGTTCTTC; CDR3 protein: CASSSVAGSEQFF; J gene: TRBJ2-1; clone size: many; V gene: TRBV11-2; D gene: TRBD2
CDR3 DNA: TGTGCCAGCTTGACAGGGTTTTACACTGAAGCTTTCTTT; CDR3 protein: CASLTGFYTEAFF; J gene: TRBJ1-1; clone size: many; V gene: TRBV6-5; D gene: TRBD1
CDR3 DNA: TGTGCCAGCAGTGAAGCGAGGGGACAGGGAGCGCACGAGCAGTACTTC; CDR3 protein: CASSEARGQGAHEQYF; J gene: TRBJ2-7; clone size: few; V gene: TRBV6-1; D gene: TRBD1
CDR3 DNA: TGTGCCAGCAACGTCGGACTGTTCAATCAGCCCCAGCATTTT; CDR3 protein: CASNVGLFNQPQHF; J gene: TRBJ1-5; clone size: many; V gene: TRBV12-3/TRBV12-4; D gene: NA
CDR3 DNA: TGCGCCAGCAGCCACCGAGACAGGTCCAATCAGCCCCAGCATTTT; CDR3 protein: CASSHRDRSNQPQHF; J gene: TRBJ1-5; clone size: few; V gene: TRBV4-3; D gene: NA
CDR3 DNA: TGTGCCAGCAGCTTGGGACCCTTAAACCAAGAGACCCAGTACTTC; CDR3 protein: CASSLGPLNQETQYF; J gene: TRBJ2-5; clone size: many; V gene: TRBV5-6; D gene: NA
CDR3 DNA: TGTGCCAGCACTCTTACAGGGGGCCCTTATTTCTATGGCTACACCTTC; CDR3 protein: CASTLTGGPYFYGYTF; J gene: TRBJ1-2; clone size: few; V gene: TRBV6-5; D gene: TRBD1
CDR3 DNA: TGTGCCAGCAGGCCCTGGCAGGGGGCAGTAGGAGAGCAGTACTTC; CDR3 protein: CASRPWQGAVGEQYF; J gene: TRBJ2-7; clone size: few; V gene: TRBV27; D gene: TRBD1
CDR3 DNA: TGTGCCAGCTGTTTAGGGTTTAGGAGGGGCAGATTTCCAGATACGCAGTATTTT; CDR3 protein: CASCLGFRRGRFPDTQYF; J gene: TRBJ2-3; clone size: NA; V gene: TRBV12-3/TRBV12-4; D gene: NA
CDR3 DNA: TGTGCCAGAGCGGGACAGGCTCACAATGAGCAGTTCTTC; CDR3 protein: CARAGQAHNEQFF; J gene: TRBJ2-1; clone size: many; V gene: TRBV2; D gene: NA
CDR3 DNA: TGCAGTGCTAGCAGGGTATCCTACAATGAGCAGTTCTTC; CDR3 protein: CSASRVSYNEQFF; J gene: TRBJ2-1; clone size: many; V gene: TRBV20-1; D gene: NA
CDR3 DNA: TGTGCCAGCAGCTTAGTAGCGGAGATAGCGAAGGAGCAGTACTTC; CDR3 protein: CASSLVAEIAKEQYF; J gene: TRBJ2-7; clone size: many; V gene: TRBV7-2; D gene: NA
CDR3 DNA: TGTGCCAGCAGCGTGGCTAGCTCCGGGCGGGAGCAGTACTTC; CDR3 protein: CASSVASSGREQYF; J gene: TRBJ2-7; clone size: few; V gene: TRBV7-6; D gene: NA
CDR3 DNA: TGTGCCAGCAGCCCTTCCTTCGTGGGCCCCCCGGGGGATGAGCAGTTCTTC; CDR3 protein: CASSPSFVGPPGDEQFF; J gene: TRBJ2-1; clone size: many; V gene: TRBV7-6; D gene: NA
CDR3 DNA: TGTGCCAGCAGTCAAACTCAGGGTGCTGAGCAGTTCTTC; CDR3 protein: CASSQTQGAEQFF; J gene: TRBJ2-1; clone size: many; V gene: TRBV28; D gene: NA
CDR3 DNA: TGCAGTGCCCGTCGGTTCACCAGCACAGATACGCAGTATTTT; CDR3 protein: CSARRFTSTDTQYF; J gene: TRBJ2-3; clone size: many; V gene: TRBV20-1; D gene: NA